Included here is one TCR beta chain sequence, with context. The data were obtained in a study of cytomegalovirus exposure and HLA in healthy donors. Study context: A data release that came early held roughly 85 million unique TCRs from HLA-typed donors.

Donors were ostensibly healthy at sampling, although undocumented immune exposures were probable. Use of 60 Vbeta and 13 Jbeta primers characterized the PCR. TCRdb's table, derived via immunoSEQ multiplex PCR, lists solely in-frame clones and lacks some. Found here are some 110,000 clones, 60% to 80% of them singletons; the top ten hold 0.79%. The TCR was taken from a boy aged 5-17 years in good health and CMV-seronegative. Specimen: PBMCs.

The CDR3 loop is CASSGGVGGYTF. DNA for the CDR3: TGTGCCAGCAGTGGGGGGGTGGGAGGCTACACCTTC. J is TRBJ1-2 and V is TRBV6-1, with D possibly TRBD1 on 5 matching bases. Trimming removed 4 bases at V and 8 bases at J, with 11 bases between. This CDR3 comprises 12 residues. Germline V CDR1 and CDR2: MNHNS, SASEGT.